Listed here are 26 T cell receptor beta chains from one sample, sequenced in a study of T-cell memory formation after mild COVID-19. From the 5' RACE reads, TCRdb called clonotypes with MiXCR, one entry per CDR3 protein. The table records around 300,000 distinct CDR3 sequences, roughly 15% of them present only once. The source material was PBMCs or a T cell subset sorted from them (not recorded which). Source of these receptors: a man aged 18 to 29 who had mild COVID-19 (a few samples of this study predate the infection). Cell type and time point are not known.

The rearrangement joins TRBV5-1 to TRBJ2-3; D perhaps matches TRBD2 (6 bases). CDR1 and CDR2 from the germline V gene are SGHRS and YFSETQ. The CDR3 has 16 residues. Trimming stripped 4 bases from V and 3 bases from J, with 18 bases between. The CDR3 DNA is TGCGCCAGCAGCCTCGCGGGACTCCGAAGTACAGATACGCAGTATTTT. Translating it yields CASSLAGLRSTDTQYF.

Many counts were recorded for this clonotype. V gene TRBV4-1 combines with J gene TRBJ1-2, with D unclear. The V end lost 0 bases, the J end lost 4 bases, and 12 bases lay between the germline ends. The germline gives CDR1 MGHRA, CDR2 YSYEKL. The CDR3 runs to 15 residues. In nucleotides, the CDR3 is TGCGCCAGCAGCCAAGATCTGGGATTGCCCTATGGCTACACCTTC. Translated: CASSQDLGLPYGYTF.

This clonotype was counted only a few times. This chain links TRBV19 with TRBJ2-5, with D possibly being TRBD1 (5 bases). Trimming left V 6 bases short and J 5 bases short, with 13 bases between. This CDR3 has 13 residues. Germline V gives CDR1 LNHDA, CDR2 SQIVND (reference sequence). The CDR3 protein is CASSRQSRETQYF. CDR3 DNA: TGTGCCAGTAGCAGACAGAGCCGGGAGACCCAGTACTTC.

Many counts were recorded for this clonotype. The chain links TRBV7-9 to TRBJ2-3; TRBD1 matches at 7 bases. V lost 4 bases and J lost 2; bases outside the gene matches: 6. The germline V gene has CDR1 SEHNR and CDR2 FQNEAQ (reference sequence). The CDR3 has 15 amino acids. CDR3 DNA: TGTGCCAGCAGCTCGGACAGGTTCAACACAGATACGCAGTATTTT. Its protein is CASSSDRFNTDTQYF. The whole variable domain, filled in from reference TRBV7-9 and TRBJ2-3, reads DTGVSQNPRHKITKRGQNVTFRCDPISEHNRLYWYRQTLGQGPEFLTYFQNEAQLEKSRLLSDRFSAERPKGSFSTLEIQRTEQGDSAMYLCASSSDRFNTDTQYFGPGTRLTVL.

By frequency in the sample, this clonotype is medium-sized (0.01 to 0.1%). The chain employs TRBV7-9 and TRBJ2-5, with D perhaps given as TRBD1 or TRBD2 (5 bases each). V gave up 1 base and J gave up 5 bases, with 8 bases separating them. Germline assignment: CDR1 SEHNR and CDR2 FQNEAQ (reference sequence). This CDR3 spans 13 amino acids. The CDR3 DNA follows: TGTGCCAGCAGCTTAGTTGGGACGGAGACCCAGTACTTC. Translated, it gives CASSLVGTETQYF.

V is TRBV7-2 and J is TRBJ1-2, with D possibly matching TRBD1 (5 bases). V lost 5 bases and J lost 0, with 13 bases in between. The germline gives CDR1 SGHTA, CDR2 FQGNSA. The CDR3 contains 15 residues. The CDR3 sequence is CASSPKTVANYGYTF. DNA for the CDR3: TGTGCCAGCAGCCCGAAGACAGTAGCTAACTATGGCTACACCTTC.

The CDR3 region has the DNA TGCGCCAGCAGCTCTGAGGCAGGACAGGGGACAGATACGCAGTATTTT. Encoded protein: CASSSEAGQGTDTQYF. V usage is TRBV5-1 and J usage is TRBJ2-3, with 9 bases fitting TRBD1. The CDR3 has 16 residues. V gave up 3 bases and J gave up 3 bases; unmatched junction bases: 8. Germline V CDR1 and CDR2: SGHRS, YFSETQ.

This clonotype was recorded at least ten times. The rearrangement joins TRBV2 to TRBJ1-5; 9 bases line up with TRBD1. V gave up 6 bases and J gave up 2 bases; unmatched junction bases: 2. Looked up from germline, CDR1 is SNHLY and CDR2 is FYNNEI. The CDR3 is 14 amino acids. CDR3 DNA: TGTGCCAGCAGCGGGGACAGGGGCAATCAGCCCCAGCATTTT. This codes for CASSGDRGNQPQHF.

This clonotype has a handful of counts. The chain recombines TRBV24-1 with TRBJ2-3; 7 bases map to TRBD1. Losses at the gene ends were 6 bases for V and 4 bases for J; bases not matched to a gene: 3. Germline V gene lookup returns CDR1 KGHDR and CDR2 SFDVKD. The CDR3 contains 13 residues. The CDR3 DNA follows: TGTGCCACCAGTTGGACAGGCGCAGATACGCAGTATTTT. It yields the protein CATSWTGADTQYF.

This chain connects TRBV7-9 to TRBJ2-5, with D possibly TRBD1 on 6 matching bases. The CDR3 is 14 residues long. Germline V gene data show CDR1 as SEHNR and CDR2 as FQNEAQ (reference sequence). V was cut by 5 bases and J by 5 bases, with 15 bases left in between. CDR3 sequence: CASSARGMIETQYF. The CDR3, as DNA: TGTGCCAGCAGCGCCAGGGGTATGATTGAGACCCAGTACTTC. The full variable domain, in which reference TRBV7-9 and TRBJ2-5 provide the parts outside the CDR3, is DTGVSQNPRHKITKRGQNVTFRCDPISEHNRLYWYRQTLGQGPEFLTYFQNEAQLEKSRLLSDRFSAERPKGSFSTLEIQRTEQGDSAMYLCASSARGMIETQYFGPGTRLLVL.

This clonotype was detected many times. The chain couples TRBV7-3 to TRBJ2-5; no clear D gene. Germline CDR1 is SGHTA and CDR2 is FQGTGA. Trimming cost V 5 bases and J 4 bases, with 17 bases left between them. This CDR3 comprises 15 residues. This chain's CDR3 is CASSPSELAGETQYF. CDR3 bases: TGTGCCAGCAGCCCTTCCGAACTGGCCGGAGAGACCCAGTACTTC.

This clonotype was seen a handful of times. The chain joins TRBV20-1 to TRBJ1-6; possibly TRBD1 for D (5 bases). Trimming cost V 3 bases and J 14 bases, with 11 bases left between them. CDR3 size: 11 residues. Germline values: CDR1 DFQATT, CDR2 SNEGSKA (reference sequence). The CDR3 protein is CSASSGATLHF. The CDR3 DNA reads TGCAGTGCTAGTTCCGGGGCCACCCTCCACTTT.

This clonotype was detected only a few times. This chain links TRBV7-6 with TRBJ2-5; 8 bases agree with TRBD1. The V gene end was trimmed by 5 bases and the J gene end by 5 bases; junction bases not matched to a gene: 7. CDR1 and CDR2 from the germline V gene are SGHVS and FNYEAQ. This CDR3 is 14 amino acids long. The CDR3, as DNA: TGTGCCAGCAGCCTGGACAGGGCAGGCGAGACCCAGTACTTC. It yields the protein CASSLDRAGETQYF. The full variable domain, in which reference TRBV7-6 and TRBJ2-5 provide the parts outside the CDR3, is GAGVSQSPRYKVTKRGQDVALRCDPISGHVSLYWYRQALGQGPEFLTYFNYEAQQDKSGLPNDRFSAERPEGSISTLTIQRTEQRDSAMYRCASSLDRAGETQYFGPGTRLLVL.

This clonotype was observed a handful of times. The chain has TRBV4-1 and TRBJ2-7, with a tentative D call TRBD2 (5 bases). CDR3 length: 16 amino acids. Germline CDR1 and CDR2: MGHRA and YSYEKL. The ends were cut back, 3 bases at V and 5 bases at J, with 20 bases in the middle. The CDR3 here is CASSHFQTGGPDEQYF. The CDR3 nucleotides read TGCGCCAGCAGCCACTTCCAAACCGGAGGTCCGGACGAGCAGTACTTC.

In this sample, this clonotype turned up a few times. V and J are TRBV6-2 or TRBV6-3 and TRBJ2-1, with D maybe TRBD2 (7 bases). Trimming took off 6 bases at V and 4 bases at J, with 16 bases between the two ends. CDR3 size: 15 residues. Germline V gene lookup returns CDR1 MNHEY and CDR2 SVGEGT. The CDR3 loop is CASRGEGGDYNEQFF. The CDR3 nucleotides are TGTGCCAGCAGGGGGGAGGGGGGAGATTACAATGAGCAGTTCTTC.

This clonotype was seen only a few times. J is TRBJ1-1 and V is TRBV20-1; no clear D gene. CDR1 is DFQATT and CDR2 is SNEGSKA in the germline V gene (reference sequence). The V and J ends lost 3 bases and 1 base respectively, with 15 bases between them. The CDR3 runs 15 residues. DNA of the CDR3: TGCAGTGCTAGGGGATTCATTTTAAGGAACACTGAAGCTTTCTTT. It encodes CSARGFILRNTEAFF.

Ten or more counts support this clonotype. The chain links TRBV2 to TRBJ2-1; possible D gene TRBD1, 5 bases. The CDR3 is 16 amino acids. Germline V gene sequence: CDR1 SNHLY, CDR2 FYNNEI. V dropped 8 bases and J dropped 6 bases, with 23 bases sitting between them. CDR3 nucleotide sequence: TGTGCCAGCGGCGGCATCCAGGGTCTTCTGGTCAATGAGCAGTTCTTC. Translating gives CASGGIQGLLVNEQFF.

This clonotype was picked up a small number of times. This sequence joins TRBV12-5 and TRBJ1-5; TRBD1 aligns across 12 bases. In germline, CDR1 is LGHNT, CDR2 FRNRAP. CDR3 length: 15 residues. With 6 bases clipped from V and 6 bases from J, the junction kept 6 bases outside the gene matches. This CDR3 is CASGSGQGAIQPQHF. The CDR3 coding sequence is TGTGCTAGTGGATCGGGACAGGGGGCGATTCAGCCCCAGCATTTT.

The DNA for the CDR3 is TGTGCCAGCAGTTACTCGACTAGCGCCTACGAGCAGTACTTC. Translating it yields CASSYSTSAYEQYF. The chain uses TRBV6-5 and TRBJ2-7, with TRBD2 identical over 8 bases. Germline-derived CDR1 and CDR2 are MNHEY and SVGAGI. The CDR3 has 14 amino acids. The V segment lost 0 bases and the J segment 2 bases; nucleotides outside the gene matches: 0.

The CDR3 region has the DNA TGTGCCAGCAGTTGGGGGGGCCCAGATACGCAGTATTTT. As protein: CASSWGGPDTQYF. The V gene is TRBV6-6, the J gene TRBJ2-3; weak D call: TRBD2 (7 bases). V was cut by 4 bases and J by 4 bases, with 9 bases left in between. Germline V gene data show CDR1 as MNHNY and CDR2 as SVGAGI (reference sequence). This CDR3 is built from 13 residues.

This clonotype was observed a few times. The J gene is TRBJ2-1, the V gene TRBV7-2; 10 bases line up with TRBD2. Germline CDR1 reads SGHTA; CDR2 reads FQGNSA. CDR3 length: 17 residues. V shed 5 bases, J shed 5 bases, and the junction held 12 bases outside the gene matches. The CDR3: CASSASPPAGGHNEQFF. The CDR3 bases are TGTGCCAGCAGCGCGAGCCCACCAGCGGGGGGGCACAATGAGCAGTTCTTC.

This clonotype was found a few times. The V and J genes are TRBV6-5 and TRBJ2-3; 8 nucleotides line up with TRBD2. V trimming: 7 bases; J trimming: 5 bases; junction bases outside the gene matches: 5. CDR1 and CDR2 (germline): MNHEY, SVGAGI. This CDR3 comprises 13 residues. The DNA for the CDR3 is TGTGCCAGCACTCGGGAGGGTAGAGATACGCAGTATTTT. Amino acids: CASTREGRDTQYF.

This clonotype has just a few counts. V and J are TRBV18 and TRBJ2-7; 8 bases align to TRBD1. The V gene end was trimmed by 3 bases and the J gene end by 3 bases; junction bases not matched to a gene: 4. CDR1 is KGHSH and CDR2 is LQKENI in the germline V gene. This CDR3 is 14 amino acids long. In nucleotides, the CDR3 is TGTGCCAGCTCACCCGAGGACAGGGTCTACGAGCAGTACTTC. Protein sequence: CASSPEDRVYEQYF.

The rearrangement uses TRBV5-1 and TRBJ2-7; TRBD1 matches 9 bases. CDR3 size: 15 residues. Germline CDR1 SGHRS, CDR2 YFSETQ. V lost 2 bases, J lost 4 bases, and 7 bases stayed unmatched. This CDR3 reads CASSFGTGKPYEQYF. The CDR3 DNA is TGCGCCAGCAGCTTTGGGACAGGGAAGCCGTACGAGCAGTACTTC.

The rearrangement joins TRBV7-9 to TRBJ2-1, with D possibly TRBD2 on 7 matching bases. V lost 3 bases to trimming and J lost 2 bases, with 8 bases between them. The CDR3 runs to 14 residues. Germline V lookup: CDR1 SEHNR, CDR2 FQNEAQ (reference sequence). The CDR3 sequence: CASSFGGPYNEQFF. The CDR3 nucleotides are TGTGCCAGCAGCTTCGGGGGGCCCTACAATGAGCAGTTCTTC.

The V gene is TRBV18, the J gene TRBJ1-2, with D unresolved. The CDR3 length is 14 residues. From germline, CDR1 is KGHSH and CDR2 LQKENI. V was cut by 3 bases and J by 2 bases, with 10 bases left in between. The CDR3 DNA sequence: TGTGCCAGCTCACCCACGCAGGAAAACTATGGCTACACCTTC. Translation gives CASSPTQENYGYTF.